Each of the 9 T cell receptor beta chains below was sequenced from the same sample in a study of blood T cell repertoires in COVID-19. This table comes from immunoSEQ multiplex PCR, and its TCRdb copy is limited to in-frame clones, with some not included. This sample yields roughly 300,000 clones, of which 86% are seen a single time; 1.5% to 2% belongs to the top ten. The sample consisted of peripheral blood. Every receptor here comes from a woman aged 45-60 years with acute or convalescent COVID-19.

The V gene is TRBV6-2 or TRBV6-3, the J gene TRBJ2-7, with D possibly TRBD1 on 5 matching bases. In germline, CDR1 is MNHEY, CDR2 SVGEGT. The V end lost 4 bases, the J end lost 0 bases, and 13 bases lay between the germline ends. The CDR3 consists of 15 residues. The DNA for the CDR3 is TGTGCCAGCAGTTCCCACAGGCCGAGCTCCTACGAGCAGTACTTC. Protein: CASSSHRPSSYEQYF.

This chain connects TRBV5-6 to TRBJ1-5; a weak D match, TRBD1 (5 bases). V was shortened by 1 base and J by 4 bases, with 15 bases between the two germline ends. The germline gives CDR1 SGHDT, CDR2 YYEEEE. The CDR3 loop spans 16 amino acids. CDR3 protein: CASSLFLAGRNQPQHF. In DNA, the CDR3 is TGTGCCAGCAGCTTGTTTCTCGCAGGGCGGAATCAGCCCCAGCATTTT. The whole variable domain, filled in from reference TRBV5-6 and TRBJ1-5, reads DAGVTQSPTHLIKTRGQQVTLRCSPKSGHDTVSWYQQALGQGPQFIFQYYEEEERQRGNFPDRFSGHQFPNYSSELNVNALLLGDSALYLCASSLFLAGRNQPQHFGDGTRLSIL.

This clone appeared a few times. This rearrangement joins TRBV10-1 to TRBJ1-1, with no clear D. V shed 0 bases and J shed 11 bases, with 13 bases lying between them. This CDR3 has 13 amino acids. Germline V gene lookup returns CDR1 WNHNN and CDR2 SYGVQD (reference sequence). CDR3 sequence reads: CASSESEAVRAFF. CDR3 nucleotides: TGCGCCAGCAGTGAGTCCGAGGCGGTGAGGGCTTTCTTT.

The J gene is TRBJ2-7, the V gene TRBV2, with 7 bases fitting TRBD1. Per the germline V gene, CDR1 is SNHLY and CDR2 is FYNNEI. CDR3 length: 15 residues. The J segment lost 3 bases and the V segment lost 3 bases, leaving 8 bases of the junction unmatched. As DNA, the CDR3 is TGTGCCAGCAGTGATCAGGGGGACAGCAACTACGAGCAGTACTTC. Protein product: CASSDQGDSNYEQYF.

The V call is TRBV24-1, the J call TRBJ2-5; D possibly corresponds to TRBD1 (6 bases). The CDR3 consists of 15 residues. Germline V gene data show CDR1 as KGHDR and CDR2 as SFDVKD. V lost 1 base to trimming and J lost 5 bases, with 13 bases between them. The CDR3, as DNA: TGTGCCACCAGTGATTTCGCAGGGGTGGGGGAGACCCAGTACTTC. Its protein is CATSDFAGVGETQYF.

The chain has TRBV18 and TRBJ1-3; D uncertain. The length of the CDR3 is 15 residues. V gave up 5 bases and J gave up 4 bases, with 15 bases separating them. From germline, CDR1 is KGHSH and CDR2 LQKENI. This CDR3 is CASSTRDKDGNTIYF. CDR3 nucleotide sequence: TGTGCCAGCTCAACAAGAGACAAAGACGGAAACACCATATATTTT.

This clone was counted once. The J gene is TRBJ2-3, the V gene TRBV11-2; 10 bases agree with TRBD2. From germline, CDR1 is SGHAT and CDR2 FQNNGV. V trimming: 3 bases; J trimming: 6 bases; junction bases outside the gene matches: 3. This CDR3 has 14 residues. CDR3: CASSLGAGGDTQYF. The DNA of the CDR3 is TGTGCCAGCAGCTTGGGAGCGGGAGGGGATACGCAGTATTTT.

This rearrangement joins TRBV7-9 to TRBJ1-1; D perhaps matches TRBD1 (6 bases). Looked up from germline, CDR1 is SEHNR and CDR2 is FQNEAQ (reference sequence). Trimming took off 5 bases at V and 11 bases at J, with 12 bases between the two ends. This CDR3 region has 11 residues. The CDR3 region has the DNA TGTGCCAGCAGCCTCTACAGGGTTGCTTTCTTT. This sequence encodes CASSLYRVAFF.

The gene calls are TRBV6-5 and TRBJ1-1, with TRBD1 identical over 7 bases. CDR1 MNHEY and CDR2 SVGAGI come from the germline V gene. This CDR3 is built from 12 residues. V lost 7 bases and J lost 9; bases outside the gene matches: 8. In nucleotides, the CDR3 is TGTGCCAGCAAAAACGACAGGGCTAAAGCTTTCTTT. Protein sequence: CASKNDRAKAFF.